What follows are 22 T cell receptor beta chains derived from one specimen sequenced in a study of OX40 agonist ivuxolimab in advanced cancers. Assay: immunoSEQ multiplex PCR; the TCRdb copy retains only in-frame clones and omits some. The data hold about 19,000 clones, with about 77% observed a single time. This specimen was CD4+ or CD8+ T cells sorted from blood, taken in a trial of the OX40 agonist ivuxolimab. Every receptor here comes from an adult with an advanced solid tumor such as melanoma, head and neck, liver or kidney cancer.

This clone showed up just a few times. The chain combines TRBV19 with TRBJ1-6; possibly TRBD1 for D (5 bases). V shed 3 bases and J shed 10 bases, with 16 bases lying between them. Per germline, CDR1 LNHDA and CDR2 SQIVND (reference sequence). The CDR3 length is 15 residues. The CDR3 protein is CASSMGTAGGSPLHF. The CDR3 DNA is TGTGCCAGTAGTATGGGGACGGCTGGTGGGTCACCCCTCCACTTT. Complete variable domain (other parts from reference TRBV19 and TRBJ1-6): DGGITQSPKYLFRKEGQNVTLSCEQNLNHDAMYWYRQDPGQGLRLIYYSQIVNDFQKGDIAEGYSVSREKKESFPLTVTSAQKNPTAFYLCASSMGTAGGSPLHFGNGTRLTVT.

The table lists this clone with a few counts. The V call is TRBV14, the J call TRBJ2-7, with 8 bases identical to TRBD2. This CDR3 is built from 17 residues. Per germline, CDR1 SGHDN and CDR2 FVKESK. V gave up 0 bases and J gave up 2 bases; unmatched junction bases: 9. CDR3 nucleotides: TGTGCCAGCAGCCAAGAAAGGACTGGACTAGCTGCCTACGAGCAGTACTTC. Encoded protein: CASSQERTGLAAYEQYF.

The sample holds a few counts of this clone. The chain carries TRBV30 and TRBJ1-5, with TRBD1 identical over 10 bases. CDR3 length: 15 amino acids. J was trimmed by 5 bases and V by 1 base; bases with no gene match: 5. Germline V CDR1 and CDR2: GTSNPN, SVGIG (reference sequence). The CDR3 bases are TGTGCCTGGAGTGGGGGACAGGGGTGGGATCAGCCCCAGCATTTT. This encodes CAWSGGQGWDQPQHF.

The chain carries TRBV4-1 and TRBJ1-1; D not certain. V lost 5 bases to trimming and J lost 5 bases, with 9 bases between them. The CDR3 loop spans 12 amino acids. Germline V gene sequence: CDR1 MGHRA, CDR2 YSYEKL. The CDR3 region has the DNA TGCGCCAGCAGCATTGGGCGTACTGAAGCTTTCTTT. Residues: CASSIGRTEAFF.

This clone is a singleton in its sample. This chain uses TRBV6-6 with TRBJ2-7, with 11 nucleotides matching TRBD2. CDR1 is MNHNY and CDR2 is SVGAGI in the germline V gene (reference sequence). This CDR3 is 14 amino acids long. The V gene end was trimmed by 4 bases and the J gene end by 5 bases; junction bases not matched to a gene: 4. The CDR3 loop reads CASSLLAGAHEQYF. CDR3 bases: TGTGCCAGCAGTTTACTAGCGGGAGCCCACGAGCAGTACTTC.

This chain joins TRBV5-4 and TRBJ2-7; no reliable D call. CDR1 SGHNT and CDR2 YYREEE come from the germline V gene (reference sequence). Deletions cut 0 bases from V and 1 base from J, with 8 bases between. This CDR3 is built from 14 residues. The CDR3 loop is CASSLGLESYEQYF. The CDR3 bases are TGTGCCAGCAGCTTGGGGCTAGAGTCCTACGAGCAGTACTTC.

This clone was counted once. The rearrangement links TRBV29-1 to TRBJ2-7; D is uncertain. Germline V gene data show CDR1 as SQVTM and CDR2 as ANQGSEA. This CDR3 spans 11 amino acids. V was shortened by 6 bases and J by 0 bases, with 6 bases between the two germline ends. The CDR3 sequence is CSVTLSYEQYF. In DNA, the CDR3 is TGCAGCGTGACGCTCTCCTACGAGCAGTACTTC.

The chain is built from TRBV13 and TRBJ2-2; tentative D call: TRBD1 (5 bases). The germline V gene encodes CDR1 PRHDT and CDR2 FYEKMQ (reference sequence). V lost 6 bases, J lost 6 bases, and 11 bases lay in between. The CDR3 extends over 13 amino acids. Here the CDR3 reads CASRSGYPGELFF. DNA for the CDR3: TGTGCCAGCAGATCAGGGTACCCCGGGGAGCTGTTTTTT.

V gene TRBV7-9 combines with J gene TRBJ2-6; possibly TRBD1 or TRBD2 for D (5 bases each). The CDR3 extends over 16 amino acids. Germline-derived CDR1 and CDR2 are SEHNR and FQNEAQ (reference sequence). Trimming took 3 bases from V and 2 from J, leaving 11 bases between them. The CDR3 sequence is CASSLGTAPGANVLTF. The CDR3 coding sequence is TGTGCCAGCAGCTTGGGGACCGCGCCTGGGGCCAACGTCCTGACTTTC. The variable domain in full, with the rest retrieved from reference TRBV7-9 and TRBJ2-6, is DTGVSQNPRHKITKRGQNVTFRCDPISEHNRLYWYRQTLGQGPEFLTYFQNEAQLEKSRLLSDRFSAERPKGSFSTLEIQRTEQGDSAMYLCASSLGTAPGANVLTFGAGSRLTVL.

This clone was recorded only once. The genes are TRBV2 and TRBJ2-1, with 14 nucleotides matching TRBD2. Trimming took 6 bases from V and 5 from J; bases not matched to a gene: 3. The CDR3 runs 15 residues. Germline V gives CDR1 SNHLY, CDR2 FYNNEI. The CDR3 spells CASSRLAGGNNEQFF. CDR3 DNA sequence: TGTGCCAGCAGCAGACTAGCGGGGGGGAACAATGAGCAGTTCTTC.

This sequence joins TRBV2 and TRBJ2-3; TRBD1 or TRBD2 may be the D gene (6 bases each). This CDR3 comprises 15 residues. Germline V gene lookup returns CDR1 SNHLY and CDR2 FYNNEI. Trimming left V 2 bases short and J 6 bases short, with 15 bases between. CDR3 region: CASSERAGAGDTQYF. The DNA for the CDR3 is TGTGCCAGCAGTGAACGGGCAGGGGCGGGGGATACGCAGTATTTT.

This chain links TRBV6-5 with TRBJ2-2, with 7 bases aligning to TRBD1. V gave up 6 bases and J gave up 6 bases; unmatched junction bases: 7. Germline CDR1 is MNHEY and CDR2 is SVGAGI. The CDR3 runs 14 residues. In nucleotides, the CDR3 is TGTGCCAGCAGGATAGGGGGCTACGCCGGGGAGCTGTTTTTT. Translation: CASRIGGYAGELFF.

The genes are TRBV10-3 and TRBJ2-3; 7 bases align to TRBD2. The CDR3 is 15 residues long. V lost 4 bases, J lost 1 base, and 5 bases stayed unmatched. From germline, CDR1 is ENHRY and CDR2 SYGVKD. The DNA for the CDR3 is TGTGCCATCAGTGTCGGGAGCGGGGGCACAGATACGCAGTATTTT. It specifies CAISVGSGGTDTQYF.

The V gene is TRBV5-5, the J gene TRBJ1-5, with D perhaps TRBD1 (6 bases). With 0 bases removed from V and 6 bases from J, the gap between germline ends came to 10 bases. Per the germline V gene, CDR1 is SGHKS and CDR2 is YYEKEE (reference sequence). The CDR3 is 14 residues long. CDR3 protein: CASSLGGGPQPQHF. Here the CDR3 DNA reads TGTGCCAGCAGCTTGGGAGGGGGGCCTCAGCCCCAGCATTTT.

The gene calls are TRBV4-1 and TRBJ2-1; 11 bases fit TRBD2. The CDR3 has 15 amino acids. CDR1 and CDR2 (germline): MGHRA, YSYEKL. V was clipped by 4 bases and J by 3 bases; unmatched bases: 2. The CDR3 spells CASSPTSGVYNEQFF. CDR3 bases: TGCGCCAGCAGCCCGACTAGCGGGGTCTACAATGAGCAGTTCTTC.

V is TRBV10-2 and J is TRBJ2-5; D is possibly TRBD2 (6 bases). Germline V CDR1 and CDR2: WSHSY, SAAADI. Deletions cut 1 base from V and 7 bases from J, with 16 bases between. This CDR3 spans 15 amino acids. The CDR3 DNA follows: TGCGCCAGCAGTGAGTGGGGCTCCCGTAGCGGGACCCAGTACTTC. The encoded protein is CASSEWGSRSGTQYF.

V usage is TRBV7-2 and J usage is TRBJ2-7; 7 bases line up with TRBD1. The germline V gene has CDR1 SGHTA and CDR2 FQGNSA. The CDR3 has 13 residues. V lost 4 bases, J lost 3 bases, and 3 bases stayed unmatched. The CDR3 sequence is CASSSGTDYEQYF. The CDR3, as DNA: TGTGCCAGCAGCTCGGGGACAGACTACGAGCAGTACTTC.

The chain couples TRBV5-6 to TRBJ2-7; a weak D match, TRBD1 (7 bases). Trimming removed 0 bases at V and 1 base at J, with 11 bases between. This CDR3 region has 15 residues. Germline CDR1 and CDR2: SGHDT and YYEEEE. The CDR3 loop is CASSLVQGGSYEQYF. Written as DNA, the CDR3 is TGTGCCAGCAGCTTGGTTCAGGGGGGATCCTACGAGCAGTACTTC.

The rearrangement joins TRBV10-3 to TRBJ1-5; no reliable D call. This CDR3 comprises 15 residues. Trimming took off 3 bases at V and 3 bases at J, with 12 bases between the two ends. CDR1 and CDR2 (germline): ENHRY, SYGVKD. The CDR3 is CAISDVDRANQPQHF. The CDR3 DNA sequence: TGTGCCATCAGTGATGTTGACCGCGCCAATCAGCCCCAGCATTTT.

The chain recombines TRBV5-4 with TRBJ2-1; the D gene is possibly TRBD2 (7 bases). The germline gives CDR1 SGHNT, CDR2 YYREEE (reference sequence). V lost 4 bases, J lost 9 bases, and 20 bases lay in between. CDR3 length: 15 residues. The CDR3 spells CASSPGGGFDSEQFF. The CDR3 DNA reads TGTGCCAGCAGCCCGGGGGGCGGATTCGACAGTGAGCAGTTCTTC.

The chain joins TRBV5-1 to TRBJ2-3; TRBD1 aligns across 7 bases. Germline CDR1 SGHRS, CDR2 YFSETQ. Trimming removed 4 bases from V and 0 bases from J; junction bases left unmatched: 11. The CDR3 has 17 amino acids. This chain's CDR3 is CASSRMTGKISTDTQYF. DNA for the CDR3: TGCGCCAGCAGCAGAATGACAGGGAAAATTAGCACAGATACGCAGTATTTT.

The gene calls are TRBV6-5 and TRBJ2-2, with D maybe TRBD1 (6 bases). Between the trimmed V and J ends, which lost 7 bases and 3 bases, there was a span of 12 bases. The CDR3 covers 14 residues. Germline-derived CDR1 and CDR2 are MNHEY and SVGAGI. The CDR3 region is CASNPTGYTGELFF. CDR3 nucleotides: TGTGCCAGCAACCCTACAGGGTACACCGGGGAGCTGTTTTTT.